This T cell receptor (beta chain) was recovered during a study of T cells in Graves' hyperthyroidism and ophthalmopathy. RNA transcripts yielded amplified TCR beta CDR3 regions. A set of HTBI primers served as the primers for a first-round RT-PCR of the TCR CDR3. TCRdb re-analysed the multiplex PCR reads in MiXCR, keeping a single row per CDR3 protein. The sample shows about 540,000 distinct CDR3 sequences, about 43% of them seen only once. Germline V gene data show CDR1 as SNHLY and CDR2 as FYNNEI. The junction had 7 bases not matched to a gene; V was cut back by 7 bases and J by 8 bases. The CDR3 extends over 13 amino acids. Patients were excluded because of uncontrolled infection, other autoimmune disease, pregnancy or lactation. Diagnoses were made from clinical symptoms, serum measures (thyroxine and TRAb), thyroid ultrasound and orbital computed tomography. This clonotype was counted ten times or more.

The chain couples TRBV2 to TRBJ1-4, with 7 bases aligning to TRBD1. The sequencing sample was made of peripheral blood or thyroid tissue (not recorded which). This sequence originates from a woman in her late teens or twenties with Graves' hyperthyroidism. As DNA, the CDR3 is TGTGCCAGCAAGAAGGGGGCGGCCGAAAAACTGTTTTTT. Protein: CASKKGAAEKLFF.